One and the same sample provided the 16 T cell receptor beta chains below, sequenced in a study of shared clonotypes between healthy human individuals. This table comes from immunoSEQ multiplex PCR, and its TCRdb copy is limited to in-frame clones, with some not included. The sample carries some 1,400,000 clones, roughly 96% recorded once. Sequences were obtained from naive CD4+ T cells sorted from blood. Noted subset: CD45RA+ positively selected. These receptors all come from a man aged 25-45 years in good health.

The chain links TRBV27 to TRBJ2-1, with 11 bases that match TRBD2. Trimming took 4 bases from V and 8 from J; bases not matched to a gene: 7. CDR1 and CDR2 from the germline V gene are MNHEY and SMNVEV (reference sequence). The CDR3 has 15 residues. The DNA of the CDR3 is TGTGCCAGCAGTTCCCCTAGCGGGAGGAAAGATGAGCAGTTCTTC. This sequence encodes CASSSPSGRKDEQFF.

The count of this clone is one. The chain couples TRBV4-1 to TRBJ2-5, with D maybe TRBD1 (6 bases). The CDR3 is 14 amino acids. V shed 1 base and J shed 2 bases, with 8 bases lying between them. CDR1 MGHRA and CDR2 YSYEKL come from the germline V gene. CDR3 DNA: TGCGCCAGCAGCCAAGCAGACAGGCAAGAGACCCAGTACTTC. Translating it yields CASSQADRQETQYF.

V and J are TRBV5-1 and TRBJ2-1; TRBD2 agrees at 7 bases. The CDR3 is 14 residues long. V lost 4 bases to trimming and J lost 6 bases; unmatched junction nucleotides: 7. Germline V gene data show CDR1 as SGHRS and CDR2 as YFSETQ. The CDR3 DNA is TGCGCCAGCAGCGACGGGACTAATTTCAATGAGCAGTTCTTC. It specifies CASSDGTNFNEQFF.

The rearrangement links TRBV19 to TRBJ1-1; D uncertain. The germline CDR1 and CDR2 sequences are LNHDA and SQIVND (reference sequence). The CDR3 loop spans 11 amino acids. V was clipped by 3 bases and J by 5 bases, with 4 bases between them. The CDR3 sequence: CASSMVTEAFF. The DNA of the CDR3 is TGTGCCAGTAGTATGGTTACTGAAGCTTTCTTT.

The J gene is TRBJ2-4, the V gene TRBV27; D is undetermined. CDR1 is MNHEY and CDR2 is SMNVEV in the germline V gene (reference sequence). Trimming pared 5 bases from V and 6 bases from J, leaving 17 bases between. CDR3 length: 15 residues. The CDR3 sequence is CASSTPGRVRNIQYF. CDR3 DNA: TGTGCCAGCAGTACCCCGGGCCGCGTCAGAAACATTCAGTACTTC.

J is TRBJ1-1 and V is TRBV9, with TRBD1 identical over 8 bases. This CDR3 is 16 amino acids long. Germline-derived CDR1 and CDR2 are SGDLS and YYNGEE. V shed 3 bases, J shed 1 base, and the junction held 8 bases outside the gene matches. The CDR3 region is CASSARTGIRNTEAFF. The DNA for the CDR3 is TGTGCCAGCAGCGCCCGGACAGGGATTAGGAACACTGAAGCTTTCTTT.

Turning to this clone: This sample includes further DNA sequences coding for the same CDR3. The rearrangement links TRBV5-1 to TRBJ2-3; 14 nucleotides agree with TRBD2. Germline assignment: CDR1 SGHRS and CDR2 YFSETQ. This CDR3 region has 16 residues. The V gene end was trimmed by 3 bases and the J gene end by 4 bases; junction bases not matched to a gene: 4. The CDR3 is CASSSGLAGGADTQYF. Written as DNA, the CDR3 is TGCGCCAGCAGCTCCGGACTAGCGGGAGGCGCAGATACGCAGTATTTT.

The chain links TRBV12-5 to TRBJ2-3; tentative D call: TRBD1 (6 bases). V gave up 1 base and J gave up 0 bases, with 8 bases separating them. CDR1 is LGHNT, CDR2 FRNRAP, per germline. The CDR3 loop spans 15 amino acids. In nucleotides, the CDR3 is TGTGCTAGTGGTTTGGAAACAGGGAGCACAGATACGCAGTATTTT. Amino acid sequence: CASGLETGSTDTQYF. Together with reference TRBV12-5 and TRBJ2-3, the CDR3 gives the full variable domain: DARVTQTPRHKVTEMGQEVTMRCQPILGHNTVFWYRQTMMQGLELLAYFRNRAPLDDSGMPKDRFSAEMPDATLATLKIQPSEPRDSAVYFCASGLETGSTDTQYFGPGTRLTVL.

The V gene is TRBV5-1, the J gene TRBJ2-7; perhaps TRBD2 as D (9 bases). CDR1 and CDR2 (germline): SGHRS, YFSETQ. Trimming pared 0 bases from V and 5 bases from J, leaving 27 bases between. The CDR3 totals 19 residues. CDR3 nucleotides: TGCGCCAGCAGCTTGGCCCTAGACAGGGGAAGTAGCGGGAGCAACGAGCAGTACTTC. This gives the protein CASSLALDRGSSGSNEQYF.

The V and J genes are TRBV7-9 and TRBJ2-2; no clear D. The length of the CDR3 is 16 residues. CDR1 and CDR2 (germline): SEHNR, FQNEAQ (reference sequence). V lost 4 bases, J lost 0 bases, and 12 bases lay in between. CDR3 nucleotides: TGTGCCAGCAGCTCTACATGGACGGCGAACACCGGGGAGCTGTTTTTT. It is translated as CASSSTWTANTGELFF.

V gene TRBV5-6 combines with J gene TRBJ1-5, with D possibly TRBD1 on 5 matching bases. CDR3 length equals 16 residues. CDR1 is SGHDT, CDR2 YYEEEE, per germline. Trimming took 2 bases from V and 2 from J, leaving 14 bases between them. The CDR3 is CASSFWGLDGNQPQHF. CDR3 sequence (DNA): TGTGCCAGCAGCTTCTGGGGGTTAGACGGCAATCAGCCCCAGCATTTT.

The rearrangement joins TRBV25-1 to TRBJ2-7; 9 nucleotides agree with TRBD2. CDR1 and CDR2 from the germline V gene are MGHDK and SYGVNS. J gave up 5 bases and V 2 bases, and 4 bases lay outside the gene matches. The CDR3 runs 14 residues. This CDR3 is CASSESGRSNEQYF. The CDR3 coding sequence is TGTGCCAGCAGTGAAAGCGGGAGGTCTAACGAGCAGTACTTC.

This chain joins TRBV4-2 and TRBJ2-7; 13 nucleotides agree with TRBD2. In germline, CDR1 is LGHNA, CDR2 YNFKEQ. This CDR3 has 15 residues. V dropped 1 base and J dropped 3; count of bases not matched to a gene: 0. The CDR3 spells CASSQGLAGGYEQYF. CDR3 sequence (DNA): TGTGCCAGCAGCCAAGGACTAGCGGGAGGCTACGAGCAGTACTTC.

The V call is TRBV6-5, the J call TRBJ1-3, with D tentatively TRBD1 (5 bases). CDR3 length: 15 amino acids. Germline V gives CDR1 MNHEY, CDR2 SVGAGI. Trimming removed 5 bases from V and 7 bases from J, with 18 bases in between. The CDR3 sequence: CASSPIDRGRNTIYF. The CDR3 coding sequence is TGTGCCAGCAGTCCGATAGACCGGGGCCGGAACACCATATATTTT.

V usage is TRBV15 and J usage is TRBJ2-7; the match to TRBD2 covers 9 bases. The CDR3 spans 15 residues. The V segment lost 0 bases and the J segment 3 bases; nucleotides outside the gene matches: 3. Germline loops: CDR1 LNHNV, CDR2 YYDKDF (reference sequence). The CDR3, as DNA: TGTGCCACCAGCAGAGACCCTAGCGGGAACTACGAGCAGTACTTC. This encodes CATSRDPSGNYEQYF.

This chain connects TRBV5-1 to TRBJ2-3; 9 positions agree with TRBD2. The trim removed 3 bases at V and 2 bases at J, leaving 7 bases unmatched. The V gene's germline CDR1 is SGHRS and CDR2 YFSETQ. The CDR3 has 16 residues. CDR3 region: CASSSRLAAPTDTQYF. The DNA of the CDR3 is TGCGCCAGCAGCTCCAGACTAGCGGCCCCCACAGATACGCAGTATTTT.